This T cell receptor (beta chain) was documented in a study of T cells after yellow fever vaccination. Study-wide results and limits: Only a minor proportion of clonotypes was detected across both CD4 and CD8 compartments.

Per germline, CDR1 DFQATT and CDR2 SNEGSKA (reference sequence). The CDR3 runs to 15 residues. Trimming removed 0 bases at V and 0 bases at J, with 11 bases between. TCRdb fed the 5' RACE reads into MiXCR, producing one record per CDR3 protein. Of roughly 520,000 distinct CDR3 sequences listed, about a fifth were seen once; the top ten hold roughly a sixth. Regarding this clonotype: The target antigen is unknown.

The chain links TRBV20-1 to TRBJ1-1; maybe TRBD1 (5 bases). The TCR was taken from a man aged 18 to 30 who received the YFV17D yellow fever vaccine. Material: PBMCs, obtained roughly 23 days after the first yellow fever vaccination. Here the CDR3 reads CSARDWGGLNTEAFF. In DNA, the CDR3 is TGCAGTGCTAGAGATTGGGGGGGATTGAACACTGAAGCTTTCTTT.